Sequencing of this T cell receptor beta chain was carried out in a study of cytomegalovirus exposure and HLA in healthy donors. General study findings and limits: In vitro experiments confirmed that three CMV-associated chains were specific for CMV antigens. CMV serostatus was the only recorded immune exposure for donors. The authors reported that TCR beta sequences could predict HLA-A and HLA-B alleles. These predictions were accurate for most subjects in the first cohort.

Remarks on this clone: Its specificity is unknown.

PCR used 60 Vbeta primers and 13 Jbeta primers. The repertoire was sequenced with immunoSEQ multiplex PCR; TCRdb's copy has only in-frame clones and lacks some. In the table there are approximately 170,000 clones, approximately 81% of which are singletons. The sequence was collected from a male donor in good health and CMV-seronegative. Sequencing input: PBMCs.

The CDR3 reads CATSQREPTNTGELFF. CDR3 nucleotides: TGTGCCACAAGTCAGCGGGAGCCAACGAACACCGGGGAGCTGTTTTTT. The genes are TRBV27 and TRBJ2-2; TRBD2 aligns across 8 bases. CDR3 length equals 16 residues. The V and J ends lost 10 bases and 0 bases, in that order; junction bases with no gene match: 10. CDR1 and CDR2 (germline): MNHEY, SMNVEV (reference sequence).